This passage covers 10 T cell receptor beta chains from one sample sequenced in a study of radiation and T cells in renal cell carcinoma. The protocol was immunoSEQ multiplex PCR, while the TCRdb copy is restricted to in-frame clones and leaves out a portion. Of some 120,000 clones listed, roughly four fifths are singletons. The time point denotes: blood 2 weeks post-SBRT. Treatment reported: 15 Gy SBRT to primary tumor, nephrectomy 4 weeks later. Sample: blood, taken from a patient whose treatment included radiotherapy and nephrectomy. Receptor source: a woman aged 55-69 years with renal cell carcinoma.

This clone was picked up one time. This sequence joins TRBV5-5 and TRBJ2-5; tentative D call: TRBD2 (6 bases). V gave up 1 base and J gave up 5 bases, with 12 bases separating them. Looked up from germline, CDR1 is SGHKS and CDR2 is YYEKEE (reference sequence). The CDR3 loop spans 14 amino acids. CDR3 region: CASSLSEGWETQYF. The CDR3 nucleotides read TGTGCCAGCAGCTTGTCGGAGGGTTGGGAGACCCAGTACTTC. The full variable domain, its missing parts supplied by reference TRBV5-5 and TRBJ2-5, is DAGVTQSPTHLIKTRGQQVTLRCSPISGHKSVSWYQQVLGQGPQFIFQYYEKEERGRGNFPDRFSARQFPNYSSELNVNALLLGDSALYLCASSLSEGWETQYFGPGTRLLVL.

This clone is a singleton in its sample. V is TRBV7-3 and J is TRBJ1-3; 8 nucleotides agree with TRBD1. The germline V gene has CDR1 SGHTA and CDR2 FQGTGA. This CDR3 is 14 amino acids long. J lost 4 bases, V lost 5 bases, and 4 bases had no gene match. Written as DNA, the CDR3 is TGTGCCAGCAGCCCGACAGGGGCAGGAAACACCATATATTTT. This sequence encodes CASSPTGAGNTIYF.

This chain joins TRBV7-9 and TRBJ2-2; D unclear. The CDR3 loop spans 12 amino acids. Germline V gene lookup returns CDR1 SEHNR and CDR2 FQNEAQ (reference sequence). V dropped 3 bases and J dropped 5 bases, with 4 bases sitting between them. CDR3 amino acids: CASSFGTGELFF. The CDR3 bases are TGTGCCAGCAGCTTCGGGACCGGGGAGCTGTTTTTT.

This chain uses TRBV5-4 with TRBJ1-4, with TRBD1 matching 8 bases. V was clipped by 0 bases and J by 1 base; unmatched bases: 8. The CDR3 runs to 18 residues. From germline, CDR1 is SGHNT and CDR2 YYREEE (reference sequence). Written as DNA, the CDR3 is TGTGCCAGCAGCTTGGGCCCAGGGGGCCTTGGAACTAATGAAAAACTGTTTTTT. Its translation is CASSLGPGGLGTNEKLFF. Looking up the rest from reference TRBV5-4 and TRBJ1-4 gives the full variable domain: ETGVTQSPTHLIKTRGQQVTLRCSSQSGHNTVSWYQQALGQGPQFIFQYYREEENGRGNFPPRFSGLQFPNYSSELNVNALELDDSALYLCASSLGPGGLGTNEKLFFGSGTQLSVL.

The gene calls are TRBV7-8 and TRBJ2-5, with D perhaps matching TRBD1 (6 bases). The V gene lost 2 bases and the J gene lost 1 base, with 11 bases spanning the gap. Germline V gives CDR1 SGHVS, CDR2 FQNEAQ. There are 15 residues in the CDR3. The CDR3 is CASSLTPGVQETQYF. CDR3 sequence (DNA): TGTGCCAGCAGCTTAACCCCAGGGGTCCAAGAGACCCAGTACTTC.

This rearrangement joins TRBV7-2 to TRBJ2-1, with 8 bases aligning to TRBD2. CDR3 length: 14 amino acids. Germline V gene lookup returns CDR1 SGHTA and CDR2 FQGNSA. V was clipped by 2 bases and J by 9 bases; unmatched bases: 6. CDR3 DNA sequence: TGTGCCAGCAGCTTAAGCGGGAGAGGTATTGAGCAGTTCTTC. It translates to CASSLSGRGIEQFF.

The chain's CDR3 is CASSLARGRGTDTQYF. CDR3 bases: TGCGCCAGCAGCTTGGCGCGGGGGCGGGGGACAGATACGCAGTATTTT. The chain is built from TRBV5-1 and TRBJ2-3, with a tentative D call TRBD2 (7 bases). Germline V gene data show CDR1 as SGHRS and CDR2 as YFSETQ. The CDR3 consists of 16 residues. Deletions cut 0 bases from V and 3 bases from J, with 14 bases between.

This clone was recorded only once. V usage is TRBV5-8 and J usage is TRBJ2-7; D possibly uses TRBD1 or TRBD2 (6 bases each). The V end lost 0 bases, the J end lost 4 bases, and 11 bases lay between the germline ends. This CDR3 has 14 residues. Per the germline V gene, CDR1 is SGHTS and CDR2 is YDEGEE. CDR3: CASSLVRGRYEQYF. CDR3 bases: TGTGCCAGCAGCTTGGTTCGGGGGCGGTACGAGCAGTACTTC.

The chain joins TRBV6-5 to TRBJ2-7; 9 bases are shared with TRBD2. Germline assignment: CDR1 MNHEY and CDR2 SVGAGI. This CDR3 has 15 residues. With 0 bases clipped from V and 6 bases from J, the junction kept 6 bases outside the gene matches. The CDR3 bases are TGTGCCAGCAGTTACTCGTCCCCAGCGGGGGGCGAGCAGTACTTC. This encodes CASSYSSPAGGEQYF.

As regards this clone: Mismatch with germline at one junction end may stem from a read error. For the CDR3, the DNA is TGCAGCGTTGAAGATTTGGGGACCAAGTACTTC. As protein: CSVEDLGTKYF. The chain carries TRBV29-1 and TRBJ2-5, with D perhaps TRBD1 or TRBD2 (5 bases each). Germline loops: CDR1 SQVTM, CDR2 ANQGSEA. This CDR3 region has 11 residues.